The entry below gives a single TCR beta chain sequence along with its context. At one of its ends the junction is not consistent with the germline gene, which may arise from a read error. Per the original methods: Nucleated cell number was recorded as an estimate derived from reference gene primer amplification. The repertoire was sequenced with immunoSEQ multiplex PCR; TCRdb's copy has only in-frame clones and lacks some. D and trimming were read from the DNA, whereas the V and J calls and clone size are those reported in that table. The repertoire holds 70,000 or so clones, with approximately 86% as singletons. Germline-derived CDR1 and CDR2 are SQVTM and ANQGSEA. CDR3 length: 17 residues. This entry belongs to a study of blood T cell repertoires in COVID-19. Study overall: The samples span acute and convalescent COVID-19 from the United States, Italy and Spain. T cells, B-cell-depleted T cells, or PBMCs supplied cDNA or gDNA.

This receptor was taken from an older man with active COVID-19. Sample: peripheral blood. This sequence joins TRBV29-1 and TRBJ2-2, with 10 bases lining up with TRBD1. In DNA form, the CDR3 reads TGCAGCGCCACCCCCGGGACAGGGGTTGCCCTAGCCGGTGAGCTGTTTTTT. This sequence encodes CSATPGTGVALAGELFF.